This T cell receptor (beta chain) was found in a study of cytomegalovirus exposure and HLA in healthy donors. As for the study in general: In a previous analysis, around 110 million unique TCR beta sequences were found from 150 million to 200 million T cells. Inside one of the first data releases sat about 85 million unique TCRs taken from HLA-typed donors.

Germline V gene lookup returns CDR1 MNHEY and CDR2 SVGAGI. Trimming left V 8 bases short and J 6 bases short, with 16 bases between. CDR3 length: 13 residues. The PCR employed 60 Vbeta primers together with 13 Jbeta primers. Using immunoSEQ multiplex PCR, the repertoire was profiled, and TCRdb retains in-frame clones only, with some absent. The table lists just over 80,000 clones. Whereas donors were nominally healthy upon sampling, unrecorded immune exposures were probable. Specimen: PBMCs. The receptor comes from a woman in her 30s in good health and CMV-seronegative. The chain has TRBV6-5 and TRBJ1-1, with a tentative D call TRBD1 (6 bases). CDR3 loop: CASGRGGGPEAFF. In DNA, the CDR3 is TGTGCCAGCGGTCGAGGGGGGGGACCTGAAGCTTTCTTT.